The 26 T cell receptor beta chains reported below all come from one sample, sequenced in a study of CD8+ T cells in alopecia areata. RNA extraction and reverse transcription yielded cDNA as sequencing template. Using immunoSEQ multiplex PCR, the repertoire was profiled, and TCRdb retains in-frame clones only, with some absent. Of 100,000 to 120,000 clones in the sample, less than 70% were seen once. Noted treatment: oral pan-JAK inhibitor, 5-10 mg twice daily. The sample was CD4+ T cells sorted from blood, taken at week 24, from a patient treated with tofacitinib. These TCRs come from a human donor with alopecia areata.

This clone was counted a single time. This chain connects TRBV18 to TRBJ1-1; possibly TRBD1 for D (6 bases). Germline loops: CDR1 KGHSH, CDR2 LQKENI. CDR3 size: 13 residues. Trimming pared 4 bases from V and 3 bases from J, leaving 9 bases between. The CDR3 protein is CASSLDRYTEAFF. CDR3 sequence (DNA): TGTGCCAGCTCACTCGACAGGTACACTGAAGCTTTCTTT.

The sample holds a few counts of this clone. The rearrangement joins TRBV5-1 to TRBJ2-7, with TRBD2 matching 12 bases. This CDR3 region has 17 residues. Germline V CDR1 and CDR2: SGHRS, YFSETQ. V lost 5 bases and J lost 3; bases outside the gene matches: 12. This CDR3 reads CASRIGLAGSLDYEQYF. In DNA form, the CDR3 reads TGCGCCAGCAGAATTGGACTAGCGGGGTCATTAGACTACGAGCAGTACTTC.

The chain employs TRBV5-1 and TRBJ2-5; 9 bases match TRBD1. The ends lost 4 bases at V and 5 bases at J; junction bases unmatched: 6. The germline V gene has CDR1 SGHRS and CDR2 YFSETQ. The CDR3 has 14 residues. CDR3 loop: CASSPGQGLETQYF. As DNA, the CDR3 is TGCGCCAGCAGCCCCGGACAGGGGCTGGAGACCCAGTACTTC.

The chain is built from TRBV5-6 and TRBJ2-5; TRBD1 might be the D (5 bases). This CDR3 comprises 14 residues. Per the germline V gene, CDR1 is SGHDT and CDR2 is YYEEEE. V was pared by 2 bases and J by 1 base, with 9 bases between. DNA for the CDR3: TGTGCCAGCAGCTTAAAAGGGGCCCAAGAGACCCAGTACTTC. Translating it yields CASSLKGAQETQYF.

The genes are TRBV4-3 and TRBJ1-2; 10 nucleotides align to TRBD1. Trimming took 4 bases from V and 8 from J; bases not matched to a gene: 7. This CDR3 has 14 residues. Germline values: CDR1 LGHNA, CDR2 YSLEER. CDR3 DNA sequence: TGCGCCAGCAGCCCCGGACAGGGGGTAGACGGCTACACCTTC. Translation gives CASSPGQGVDGYTF.

This clone was seen a few times. The chain recombines TRBV9 with TRBJ1-2; TRBD1 matches 8 bases. Trimming removed 2 bases from V and 7 bases from J; junction bases left unmatched: 4. Per the germline V gene, CDR1 is SGDLS and CDR2 is YYNGEE. The CDR3 loop spans 13 amino acids. CDR3 sequence reads: CASSVAGGVGYTF. The DNA of the CDR3 is TGTGCCAGCAGCGTGGCAGGGGGCGTTGGCTACACCTTC.

This clone was found a few times. This rearrangement joins TRBV10-3 to TRBJ2-5; tentatively, D is TRBD1 (5 bases). This CDR3 comprises 15 residues. CDR1 and CDR2 from the germline V gene are ENHRY and SYGVKD. Trimming removed 0 bases at V and 7 bases at J, with 15 bases between. CDR3 region: CAISESNSGFGTQYF. The CDR3 DNA is TGTGCCATCAGTGAGTCCAACTCAGGGTTCGGGACCCAGTACTTC.

The V gene is TRBV29-1, the J gene TRBJ1-1; D gene uncertain. Looked up from germline, CDR1 is SQVTM and CDR2 is ANQGSEA. CDR3 size: 12 residues. V shed 3 bases and J shed 1 base, with 6 bases lying between them. The CDR3 sequence is CSVDEPNTEAFF. For the CDR3, the DNA is TGCAGCGTTGATGAACCGAACACTGAAGCTTTCTTT.

This clone has just a few counts. The chain carries TRBV15 and TRBJ1-6; D remains ambiguous. Germline V gives CDR1 LNHNV, CDR2 YYDKDF (reference sequence). V lost 6 bases, J lost 7 bases, and 22 bases lay in between. The CDR3 has 17 amino acids. For the CDR3, the DNA is TGTGCCACCAGTAACGAAGGAGGTAGGAGTATCAATTCACCCCTCCACTTT. Translation gives CATSNEGGRSINSPLHF.

This clone appeared a few times. This chain connects TRBV4-1 to TRBJ2-7; D is possibly TRBD2 (5 bases). V was shortened by 5 bases and J by 5 bases, with 7 bases between the two germline ends. There are 11 residues in the CDR3. Looked up from germline, CDR1 is MGHRA and CDR2 is YSYEKL. CDR3 bases: TGCGCCAGCAGCGACGGGGACGAGCAGTACTTC. This translates into CASSDGDEQYF.

There are a few counts of this clone. The genes are TRBV29-1 and TRBJ1-1, with TRBD1 matching 9 bases. The germline V gene has CDR1 SQVTM and CDR2 ANQGSEA. V was clipped by 6 bases and J by 3 bases; unmatched bases: 5. The CDR3 is made up of 13 amino acids. CDR3 residues: CSVGGQGHTEAFF. The CDR3 nucleotides are TGCAGCGTGGGAGGACAGGGGCACACTGAAGCTTTCTTT.

This rearrangement joins TRBV5-6 to TRBJ1-2; D may be TRBD1 (6 bases). Trimming shortened V by 2 bases and J by 7 bases, and 15 bases separated the two germline ends. The CDR3 spans 14 residues. The germline V gene has CDR1 SGHDT and CDR2 YYEEEE. The CDR3 DNA follows: TGTGCCAGCAGCTTACAGGGATATCAGCGTGGCTACACCTTC. Encoded protein: CASSLQGYQRGYTF.

This clone occurred a few times. The chain recombines TRBV7-9 with TRBJ1-3; D remains unclear. The germline gives CDR1 SEHNR, CDR2 FQNEAQ (reference sequence). The CDR3 runs to 11 residues. The CDR3 bases are TGTGAGGTGGCGCGGGGAAACACCATATATTTT. This codes for CEVARGNTIYF.

This clone was seen only once. The gene calls are TRBV29-1 and TRBJ2-1, with 8 bases matching TRBD1. Trimming at V came to 6 bases and at J to 4 bases, leaving 11 bases not matched to a gene. The CDR3 consists of 15 residues. The germline CDR1 and CDR2 sequences are SQVTM and ANQGSEA. CDR3 nucleotides: TGCAGCGTGGCATTCGGACAGGGTAATTACAATGAGCAGTTCTTC. Its translation: CSVAFGQGNYNEQFF.

The chain joins TRBV14 to TRBJ1-1, with TRBD1 as a possible D gene (6 bases). Germline-derived CDR1 and CDR2 are SGHDN and FVKESK. This CDR3 region has 13 residues. V was pared by 0 bases and J by 10 bases, with 12 bases between. The CDR3 DNA reads TGTGCCAGCAGCCAAGATGGGTGGGGGCGAGCTTTCTTT. Translated: CASSQDGWGRAFF.

This clone showed up just a few times. The CDR3 DNA sequence: TGTGCCACGTATTCCTACAATGAGCAGTTCTTC. This sequence encodes CATYSYNEQFF. The chain recombines TRBV28 with TRBJ2-1; no definite D call. The ends were cut back, 10 bases at V and 1 base at J, with 5 bases in the middle. This CDR3 comprises 11 residues. Germline V CDR1 and CDR2: MDHEN, SYDVKM.

The chain is built from TRBV5-6 and TRBJ2-5, with 9 bases matching TRBD1. The J call may be mistaken, given a closer DNA end match to TRBJ2-7. Germline CDR1 SGHDT, CDR2 YYEEEE. CDR3 length: 16 amino acids. This CDR3 is CASSSQIGTGSYEQYF. Written as DNA, the CDR3 is TGTGCCAGCAGCTCACAGATTGGGACAGGGTCATACGAGCAGTACTTC.

The gene calls are TRBV29-1 and TRBJ2-4, with D maybe TRBD1 (6 bases). The ends were cut back, 7 bases at V and 8 bases at J, with 15 bases in the middle. The CDR3 sequence is 12 residues long. From germline, CDR1 is SQVTM and CDR2 ANQGSEA. CDR3 DNA: TGCAGCGCCAGGGGCCTCGGGGACATTCAGTACTTC. Protein sequence: CSARGLGDIQYF.

This clone was seen more than once but under ten times. This rearrangement joins TRBV6-5 to TRBJ1-6; tentative D call: TRBD1 (5 bases). Per germline, CDR1 MNHEY and CDR2 SVGAGI. There are 12 residues in the CDR3. V dropped 2 bases and J dropped 9 bases, with 5 bases sitting between them. Here the CDR3 DNA reads TGTGCCAGCAGTTACGGGGGTTCACCCCTCCACTTT. Protein: CASSYGGSPLHF.

The chain links TRBV30 to TRBJ2-1, with a tentative D call TRBD2 (5 bases). The CDR3 is made up of 15 amino acids. The ends were cut back, 0 bases at V and 3 bases at J, with 12 bases in the middle. CDR1 is GTSNPN, CDR2 SVGIG, per germline (reference sequence). CDR3 residues: CAWSVQSGSYNEQFF. The CDR3 DNA reads as TGTGCCTGGAGTGTACAATCGGGGAGCTACAATGAGCAGTTCTTC.

The chain has TRBV18 and TRBJ2-5, with D perhaps assigned TRBD1 or TRBD2 (5 bases each). Trimming stripped 0 bases from V and 5 bases from J, with 7 bases between. The germline V gene encodes CDR1 KGHSH and CDR2 LQKENI. The CDR3 sequence is 13 residues long. CDR3 protein: CASSPPGEETQYF. The CDR3 nucleotides read TGTGCCAGCTCACCACCGGGGGAGGAGACCCAGTACTTC.

This chain connects TRBV25-1 to TRBJ2-7; D is unclear. CDR1 MGHDK and CDR2 SYGVNS come from the germline V gene. The CDR3 spans 14 residues. V gave up 3 bases and J gave up 4 bases, with 13 bases separating them. In DNA, the CDR3 is TGTGCCAGCAGTGATCGTGTAGGGCCTTACGAGCAGTACTTC. Its protein product is CASSDRVGPYEQYF.

The V and J genes are TRBV7-2 and TRBJ2-2; D ambiguous. V was shortened by 2 bases and J by 8 bases, with 3 bases between the two germline ends. Per germline, CDR1 SGHTA and CDR2 FQGNSA. The CDR3 runs 11 residues. Here the CDR3 DNA reads TGTGCCAGCAGCTTATGGGGGGAGCTGTTTTTT. This translates into CASSLWGELFF.

This clone was observed a single time. V usage is TRBV5-1 and J usage is TRBJ1-1; D possibly corresponds to TRBD1 (6 bases). This CDR3 contains 15 residues. Trimming left V 0 bases short and J 0 bases short, with 9 bases between. In germline, CDR1 is SGHRS, CDR2 YFSETQ. CDR3 bases: TGCGCCAGCAGCTTGGAGGCAGGGGTGAACACTGAAGCTTTCTTT. Its translation: CASSLEAGVNTEAFF.

The sample holds a few counts of this clone. V is TRBV5-1 and J is TRBJ2-7, with 8 nucleotides matching TRBD1. The V gene's germline CDR1 is SGHRS and CDR2 YFSETQ. The CDR3 has 13 amino acids. V lost 4 bases and J lost 7; bases outside the gene matches: 7. In DNA form, the CDR3 reads TGCGCCAGCAGCCACCTGGACAGGGAAGAGCAGTACTTC. Translation gives CASSHLDREEQYF.

In this sample, this clone turned up a few times. The chain employs TRBV19 and TRBJ1-6; 8 nucleotides match TRBD1. The V and J ends lost 11 bases and 6 bases, in that order; junction bases with no gene match: 6. The CDR3 extends over 13 amino acids. Germline CDR1 is LNHDA and CDR2 is SQIVND (reference sequence). CDR3 residues: CASSGQVNSPLHF. The CDR3 DNA reads TGTGCCTCCTCGGGACAGGTTAATTCACCCCTCCACTTT.